Shown below are 27 T cell receptor beta chains from a single sample sequenced in a study of regulatory T cells in long-lasting Graves disease. The time point was: persistent/refractory GD, antithyroid drugs over 5 years with positive TRAb. The TCR library was made from RNA extracted from PBMCs. Arm-PCR of CDR3 regions with iRepertoire HTBI primers generated TCR beta libraries. TCRdb fed the multiplex PCR reads into MiXCR, producing one record per CDR3 protein. Among 600,000 to 850,000 distinct CDR3 sequences listed, roughly 30% were seen once. The specimen was peripheral blood mononuclear cells (PBMCs), collected when the disease was refractory, from a patient treated with antithyroid drugs. These receptors originate from a female donor with Graves disease.

The chain joins TRBV11-2 to TRBJ1-4; D gene unclear. The CDR3 totals 15 residues. V dropped 1 base and J dropped 7 bases, with 13 bases sitting between them. CDR1 SGHAT and CDR2 FQNNGV come from the germline V gene. This CDR3 reads CASSLVPGLGEKLFF. CDR3 nucleotide sequence: TGTGCCAGCAGCTTAGTTCCCGGTCTGGGTGAAAAACTGTTTTTT.

This clonotype has just a few counts. V is TRBV19 and J is TRBJ1-2; D not certain. Germline V gene sequence: CDR1 LNHDA, CDR2 SQIVND (reference sequence). The CDR3 is made up of 13 amino acids. Between the trimmed V and J ends, which lost 8 bases and 4 bases, there was a span of 14 bases. For the CDR3, the DNA is TGTGCCAGTGGTCAGGTCTTAAGCTATGGCTACACCTTC. Translation: CASGQVLSYGYTF.

This rearrangement joins TRBV3-1 to TRBJ1-1; D gene ambiguous. Germline V lookup: CDR1 LGHDT, CDR2 YNNKEL (reference sequence). This CDR3 is built from 12 residues. The germline V and J ends were trimmed by 3 bases and 4 bases, with 6 bases remaining between them. In nucleotides, the CDR3 is TGTGCCAGCAGCCAGGCTCTCACTGAAGCTTTCTTT. Protein: CASSQALTEAFF.

The V and J genes are TRBV12-3 or TRBV12-4 and TRBJ1-6, with 10 nucleotides matching TRBD1. This CDR3 is 15 amino acids long. Trimming took 6 bases from V and 6 from J; bases not matched to a gene: 5. CDR3 amino acids: CASRTDRGANSPLHF. DNA for the CDR3: TGTGCCAGCAGAACGGACAGGGGGGCTAATTCACCCCTCCACTTT.

V gene TRBV20-1 combines with J gene TRBJ2-5, with TRBD2 matching over 8 bases. The CDR3 loop spans 16 amino acids. From germline, CDR1 is DFQATT and CDR2 SNEGSKA (reference sequence). With 3 bases clipped from V and 3 bases from J, the junction kept 12 bases outside the gene matches. CDR3 amino acids: CSASWAGRALEETQYF. Written as DNA, the CDR3 is TGCAGTGCTAGTTGGGCCGGGAGGGCCCTTGAAGAGACCCAGTACTTC.

The chain's CDR3 is CASSFGQSKQFF. In nucleotides, the CDR3 is TGTGCCAGCAGTTTTGGGCAGAGCAAGCAGTTCTTC. The rearrangement uses TRBV28 and TRBJ2-1; D is unresolved. Trimming took 3 bases from V and 11 from J, leaving 11 bases between them. The CDR3 extends over 12 amino acids. Germline loops: CDR1 MDHEN, CDR2 SYDVKM. The full variable domain, rest sourced from reference TRBV28 and TRBJ2-1, is DVKVTQSSRYLVKRTGEKVFLECVQDMDHENMFWYRQDPGLGLRLIYFSYDVKMKEKGDIPEGYSVSREKKERFSLILESASTNQTSMYLCASSFGQSKQFFGPGTRLTVL.

This clonotype was counted at least ten times. The gene calls are TRBV6-2 or TRBV6-3 and TRBJ1-2, with D maybe TRBD1 (6 bases). The V end was cut by 7 bases, the J end by 8 bases, with 17 bases between. Looked up from germline, CDR1 is MNHEY and CDR2 is SVGEGT. The CDR3 is 13 amino acids. CDR3 loop: CASTLDRLSGYTF. The CDR3 region has the DNA TGTGCCAGCACGCTCGACAGGTTAAGCGGCTACACCTTC.

This clonotype occurred a few times. The rearrangement joins TRBV6-1 to TRBJ1-6; D may be TRBD1 (5 bases). This CDR3 is built from 18 residues. Germline CDR1 is MNHNS and CDR2 is SASEGT. The germline V and J ends were trimmed by 1 base and 3 bases, with 16 bases remaining between them. DNA of the CDR3: TGTGCCAGCAGTGAAGGTCGATACGGGGCCAGCTATAATTCACCCCTCCACTTT. It yields the protein CASSEGRYGASYNSPLHF.

This clonotype was detected a few times. The V call is TRBV12-3 or TRBV12-4, the J call TRBJ1-1, with a tentative D call TRBD1 (6 bases). The CDR3 extends over 14 amino acids. V was pared by 7 bases and J by 0 bases, with 12 bases between. Here the CDR3 DNA reads TGTGCCAGCAAAGTGGACAGCATGAACACTGAAGCTTTCTTT. Translating gives CASKVDSMNTEAFF.

This clonotype was counted a few times. The chain couples TRBV3-1 to TRBJ2-5; perhaps TRBD2 as D (5 bases). V lost 0 bases and J 1 base, leaving 9 bases between the germline ends. Germline V lookup: CDR1 LGHDT, CDR2 YNNKEL (reference sequence). CDR3 length: 15 residues. The CDR3 protein is CASSQDLGVQETQYF. CDR3 DNA: TGTGCCAGCAGCCAAGATCTCGGGGTCCAAGAGACCCAGTACTTC.

This chain connects TRBV6-1 to TRBJ1-2, with a possible D match to TRBD1 (6 bases). Per the germline V gene, CDR1 is MNHNS and CDR2 is SASEGT. V was shortened by 5 bases and J by 0 bases, with 13 bases between the two germline ends. The CDR3 has 15 amino acids. CDR3 nucleotides: TGTGCCAGCAGTCGCGGACAGTCCGCTAACTATGGCTACACCTTC. It encodes CASSRGQSANYGYTF.

The V gene is TRBV11-2, the J gene TRBJ1-2; D remains unclear. Germline CDR1 SGHAT, CDR2 FQNNGV. The V and J ends lost 1 base and 7 bases respectively, with 13 bases between them. The CDR3 covers 14 residues. Here the CDR3 reads CASSLAAASGGYTF. As DNA, the CDR3 is TGTGCCAGCAGCTTAGCGGCAGCTTCGGGTGGCTACACCTTC. Full variable domain (rest looked up from reference TRBV11-2 and TRBJ1-2): EAGVAQSPRYKIIEKRQSVAFWCNPISGHATLYWYQQILGQGPKLLIQFQNNGVVDDSQLPKDRFSAERLKGVDSTLKIQPAKLEDSAVYLCASSLAAASGGYTFGSGTRLTVV.

The chain has TRBV6-1 and TRBJ2-5, with TRBD2 matching 12 bases. The trim removed 5 bases at V and 2 bases at J, leaving 9 bases unmatched. This CDR3 is built from 17 residues. Germline V gives CDR1 MNHNS, CDR2 SASEGT. The CDR3 DNA reads as TGTGCCAGCAGTATTCTAGCGGGAGGGCCCATACAAGAGACCCAGTACTTC. Translating it yields CASSILAGGPIQETQYF.

This clonotype was seen a handful of times. This rearrangement joins TRBV7-2 to TRBJ2-7; a weak D match, TRBD2 (5 bases). The CDR3 consists of 14 residues. Germline values: CDR1 SGHTA, CDR2 FQGNSA. V gave up 4 bases and J gave up 2 bases, with 12 bases separating them. The CDR3 here is CASSYSSGTYEQYF. CDR3 bases: TGTGCCAGCAGCTATTCGAGCGGTACCTACGAGCAGTACTTC. The entire variable domain, with the rest obtained from reference TRBV7-2 and TRBJ2-7, is as follows: GAGVSQSPSNKVTEKGKDVELRCDPISGHTALYWYRQSLGQGLEFLIYFQGNSAPDKSGLPSDRFSAERTGGSVSTLTIQRTQQEDSAVYLCASSYSSGTYEQYFGPGTRLTVT.

The chain couples TRBV20-1 to TRBJ1-1; D is uncertain. The CDR3 runs to 14 residues. V was clipped by 0 bases and J by 4 bases, with 12 bases between them. The germline gives CDR1 DFQATT, CDR2 SNEGSKA (reference sequence). The CDR3 DNA follows: TGCAGTGCTAGAGAGGGCAGTTTCAGCACTGAAGCTTTCTTT. Encoded protein: CSAREGSFSTEAFF.

The sample holds a few counts of this clonotype. V is TRBV20-1 and J is TRBJ2-7, with 11 bases aligning to TRBD2. CDR3 length: 16 residues. The J segment lost 3 bases and the V segment lost 6 bases, leaving 13 bases of the junction unmatched. CDR1 is DFQATT, CDR2 SNEGSKA, per germline (reference sequence). CDR3 nucleotide sequence: TGCAGTGCCCCACTAGCGGGAGAGGTTTCAATCTACGAGCAGTACTTC. Translated, it gives CSAPLAGEVSIYEQYF.

This clonotype was recorded once. This chain joins TRBV20-1 and TRBJ1-5; TRBD1 is a possible D gene (5 bases). This CDR3 region has 13 residues. CDR1 DFQATT and CDR2 SNEGSKA come from the germline V gene (reference sequence). CDR3 amino acids: CSSGADSNQPQHF. In DNA, the CDR3 is TGCTCCTCCGGGGCAGATAGCAATCAGCCCCAGCATTTT.

This clonotype came up many times. The chain joins TRBV2 to TRBJ1-2, with a weak D call TRBD1 (5 bases). Germline V lookup: CDR1 SNHLY, CDR2 FYNNEI. The CDR3 sequence is 13 residues long. Trimming stripped 3 bases from V and 8 bases from J, with 13 bases between. The CDR3 nucleotides are TGTGCCAGCAGTGATAGTCTCCGGGACGGCTACACCTTC. The encoded protein is CASSDSLRDGYTF.

V and J are TRBV27 and TRBJ2-6, with TRBD1 matching over 9 bases. Germline-derived CDR1 and CDR2 are MNHEY and SMNVEV (reference sequence). The V gene end was trimmed by 0 bases and the J gene end by 2 bases; junction bases not matched to a gene: 11. The CDR3 runs 20 residues. CDR3 coding DNA: TGTGCCAGCAGTTTATCTGTGGGGTACAGGGGGCGCACTGGGGCCAACGTCCTGACTTTC. Protein product: CASSLSVGYRGRTGANVLTF.

This clonotype was picked up a small number of times. This rearrangement joins TRBV12-3 or TRBV12-4 to TRBJ1-1; 7 nucleotides align to TRBD1. With 6 bases clipped from V and 2 bases from J, the junction kept 15 bases outside the gene matches. The CDR3 runs 17 residues. DNA for the CDR3: TGTGCCAGCAGCCGAAGGGTTCTGGGACAGCAAAACACTGAAGCTTTCTTT. It codes for CASSRRVLGQQNTEAFF.

There are a few counts of this clonotype. The chain employs TRBV27 and TRBJ2-7, with TRBD2 matching 7 bases. V was pared by 2 bases and J by 11 bases, with 12 bases of the junction left unmatched. This CDR3 is built from 14 residues. CDR1 and CDR2 (germline): MNHEY, SMNVEV (reference sequence). The CDR3 sequence is CASSLKGLELGKYF. As DNA, the CDR3 is TGTGCCAGCAGTTTAAAAGGACTAGAATTGGGGAAGTACTTC.

As to this clonotype: One end of the junction varies from germline; a read error may be responsible. This rearrangement joins TRBV9 to TRBJ2-7; D call uncertain. The CDR3 runs 14 residues. The germline V gene has CDR1 SGDLS and CDR2 YYNGEE. CDR3 in DNA: TGTGCCAGCAGCGTAGACGGCACCTCCCACGAGCAGTACTTC. Translated: CASSVDGTSHEQYF. Together with reference TRBV9 and TRBJ2-7, the CDR3 gives the full variable domain: DSGVTQTPKHLITATGQRVTLRCSPRSGDLSVYWYQQSLDQGLQFLIQYYNGEERAKGNILERFSAQQFPDLHSELNLSSLELGDSALYFCASSVDGTSHEQYFGPGTRLTVT.

The gene calls are TRBV2 and TRBJ1-5; 10 nucleotides align to TRBD1. The CDR3 contains 15 residues. V gave up 5 bases and J gave up 7 bases; unmatched junction bases: 8. CDR1 and CDR2 from the germline V gene are SNHLY and FYNNEI. In nucleotides, the CDR3 is TGTGCCAGCAGTCCCGACAGGGGGCGGGAGCAGCCCCAGCATTTT. This sequence encodes CASSPDRGREQPQHF.

This chain connects TRBV20-1 to TRBJ2-5; no reliable D call. Germline V gene lookup returns CDR1 DFQATT and CDR2 SNEGSKA (reference sequence). V lost 0 bases and J 5 bases, leaving 19 bases between the germline ends. The CDR3 spans 16 residues. CDR3 DNA: TGCAGTGCTAGAGATGTGTTTGGGGTTTTCTCCGAGACCCAGTACTTC. Translation gives CSARDVFGVFSETQYF.

The chain joins TRBV30 to TRBJ1-2; D call uncertain. CDR1 and CDR2 from the germline V gene are GTSNPN and SVGIG (reference sequence). The ends were cut back, 3 bases at V and 0 bases at J, with 17 bases in the middle. The CDR3 totals 16 residues. The CDR3 DNA reads as TGTGCCTGGAGCCTTACCCTGGGAGCAACTAACTATGGCTACACCTTC. Translated: CAWSLTLGATNYGYTF.

This clonotype was counted between two and nine times. This chain uses TRBV7-3 with TRBJ1-6, with D possibly matching TRBD1 (6 bases). V was cut by 5 bases and J by 8 bases, with 16 bases left in between. The CDR3 spans 15 residues. The germline V gene has CDR1 SGHTA and CDR2 FQGTGA. DNA of the CDR3: TGTGCCAGCAGCCCCCGGGGAGGGGGAGATTCACCCCTCCACTTT. This gives the protein CASSPRGGGDSPLHF. Using reference TRBV7-3 and TRBJ1-6 for the parts outside the CDR3, the full variable domain is GAGVSQTPSNKVTEKGKYVELRCDPISGHTALYWYRQSLGQGPEFLIYFQGTGAADDSGLPNDRFFAVRPEGSVSTLKIQRTERGDSAVYLCASSPRGGGDSPLHFGNGTRLTVT.

This rearrangement joins TRBV5-4 to TRBJ1-1, with 8 bases aligning to TRBD1. Germline V gives CDR1 SGHNT, CDR2 YYREEE (reference sequence). This CDR3 has 14 residues. V gave up 4 bases and J gave up 5 bases; unmatched junction bases: 7. DNA of the CDR3: TGTGCCAGCAGCATACCAGGGGGCTCGACTGAAGCTTTCTTT. Translating it yields CASSIPGGSTEAFF.